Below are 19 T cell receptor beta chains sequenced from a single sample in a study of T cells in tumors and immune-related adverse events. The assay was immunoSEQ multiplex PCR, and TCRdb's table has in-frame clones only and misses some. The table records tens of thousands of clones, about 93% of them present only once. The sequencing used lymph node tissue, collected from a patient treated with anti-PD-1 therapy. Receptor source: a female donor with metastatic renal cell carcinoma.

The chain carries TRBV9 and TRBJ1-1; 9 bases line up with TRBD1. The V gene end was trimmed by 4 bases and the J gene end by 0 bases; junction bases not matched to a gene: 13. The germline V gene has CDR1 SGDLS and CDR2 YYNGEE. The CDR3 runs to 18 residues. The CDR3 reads CASSTQRGQGFLNTEAFF. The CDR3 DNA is TGTGCCAGCAGCACACAACGGGGACAGGGTTTCCTGAACACTGAAGCTTTCTTT.

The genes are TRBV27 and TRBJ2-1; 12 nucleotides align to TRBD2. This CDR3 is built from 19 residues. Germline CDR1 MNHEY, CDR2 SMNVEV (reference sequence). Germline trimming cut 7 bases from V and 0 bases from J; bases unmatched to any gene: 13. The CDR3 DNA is TGTGCCAGCATCAGATCTAGGCTAGCGGGAGGGAGCTCCTACAATGAGCAGTTCTTC. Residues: CASIRSRLAGGSSYNEQFF.

The chain's CDR3 is CASSPQAGLSTDTQYF. The CDR3 bases are TGCGCCAGCAGCCCCCAAGCGGGGCTAAGCACAGATACGCAGTATTTT. V is TRBV4-1 and J is TRBJ2-3, with 7 bases lining up with TRBD2. The CDR3 has 16 residues. J gave up 0 bases and V 4 bases, and 7 bases lay outside the gene matches. Germline V CDR1 and CDR2: MGHRA, YSYEKL.

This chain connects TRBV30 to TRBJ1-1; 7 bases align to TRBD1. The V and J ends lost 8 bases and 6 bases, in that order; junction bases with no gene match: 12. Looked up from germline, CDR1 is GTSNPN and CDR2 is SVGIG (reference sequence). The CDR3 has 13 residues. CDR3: CARDQGGQAEAFF. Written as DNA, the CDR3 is TGTGCCCGCGATCAAGGGGGCCAGGCTGAAGCTTTCTTT.

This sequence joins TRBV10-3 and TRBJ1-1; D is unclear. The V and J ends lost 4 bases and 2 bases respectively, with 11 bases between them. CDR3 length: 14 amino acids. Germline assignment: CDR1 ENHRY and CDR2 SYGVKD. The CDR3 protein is CAISGWSANTEAFF. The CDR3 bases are TGTGCCATCAGTGGGTGGAGTGCAAACACTGAAGCTTTCTTT.

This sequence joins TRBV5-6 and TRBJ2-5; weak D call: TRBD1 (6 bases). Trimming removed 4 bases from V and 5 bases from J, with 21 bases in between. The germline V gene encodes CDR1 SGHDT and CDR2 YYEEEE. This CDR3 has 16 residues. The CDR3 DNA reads TGTGCCAGCAGCCCTCTTACAGGGCGAGTTGGGGAGACCCAGTACTTC. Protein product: CASSPLTGRVGETQYF.

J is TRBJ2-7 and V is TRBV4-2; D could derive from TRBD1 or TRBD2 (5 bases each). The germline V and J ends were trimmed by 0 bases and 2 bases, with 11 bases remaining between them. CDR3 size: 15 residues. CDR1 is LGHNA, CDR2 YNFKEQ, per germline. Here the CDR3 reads CASSQDWDRPYEQYF. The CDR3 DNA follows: TGTGCCAGCAGCCAAGATTGGGACCGCCCCTACGAGCAGTACTTC.

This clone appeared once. The CDR3 spells CASSSRSGWSEQYF. The DNA of the CDR3 is TGTGCCAGCAGCTCCAGATCGGGTTGGAGCGAGCAGTACTTC. The chain uses TRBV5-4 and TRBJ2-7; D gene uncertain. Trimming removed 3 bases at V and 6 bases at J, with 16 bases between. CDR3 length: 14 residues. The germline V gene has CDR1 SGHNT and CDR2 YYREEE (reference sequence).

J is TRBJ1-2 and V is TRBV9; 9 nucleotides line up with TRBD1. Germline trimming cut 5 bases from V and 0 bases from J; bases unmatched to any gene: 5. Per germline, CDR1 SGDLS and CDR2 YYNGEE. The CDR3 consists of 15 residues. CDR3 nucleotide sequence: TGTGCCAGCAGGCTAGGACAGGGGCCTAACTATGGCTACACCTTC. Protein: CASRLGQGPNYGYTF.

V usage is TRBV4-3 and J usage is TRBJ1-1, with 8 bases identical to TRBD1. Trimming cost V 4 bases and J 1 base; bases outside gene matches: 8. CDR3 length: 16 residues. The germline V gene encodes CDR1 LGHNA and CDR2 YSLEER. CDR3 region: CASSLLTGVRNTEAFF. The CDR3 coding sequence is TGCGCCAGCAGCCTCTTGACAGGGGTGCGGAACACTGAAGCTTTCTTT.

The CDR3 DNA reads as TGTGCCAGCAGTTACTCAGGCAGGGTTGATGAAAAACTGTTTTTT. It specifies CASSYSGRVDEKLFF. This rearrangement joins TRBV6-5 to TRBJ1-4; a possible D gene is TRBD1 (5 bases). The CDR3 extends over 15 amino acids. Trimming shortened V by 0 bases and J by 6 bases, and 11 bases separated the two germline ends. The germline V gene has CDR1 MNHEY and CDR2 SVGAGI.

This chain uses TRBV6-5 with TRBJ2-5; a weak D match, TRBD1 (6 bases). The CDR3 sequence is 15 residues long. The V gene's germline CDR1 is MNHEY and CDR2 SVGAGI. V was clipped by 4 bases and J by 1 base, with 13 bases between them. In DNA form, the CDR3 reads TGTGCCAGCAGTTCCCAGGGGCTACGCCAAGAGACCCAGTACTTC. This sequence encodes CASSSQGLRQETQYF.

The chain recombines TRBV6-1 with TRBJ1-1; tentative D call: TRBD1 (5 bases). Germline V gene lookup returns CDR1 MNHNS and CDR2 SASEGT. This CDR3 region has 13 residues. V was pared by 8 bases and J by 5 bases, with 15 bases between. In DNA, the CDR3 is TGTGCCAGCGGGACGGGAAGGGAGACTGAAGCTTTCTTT. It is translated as CASGTGRETEAFF.

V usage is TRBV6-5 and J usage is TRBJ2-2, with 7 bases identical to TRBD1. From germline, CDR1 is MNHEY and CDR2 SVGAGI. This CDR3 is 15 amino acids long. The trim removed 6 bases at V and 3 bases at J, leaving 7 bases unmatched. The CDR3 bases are TGTGCCAGCAGCCGACAGGGAATGGACACCGGGGAGCTGTTTTTT. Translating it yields CASSRQGMDTGELFF.

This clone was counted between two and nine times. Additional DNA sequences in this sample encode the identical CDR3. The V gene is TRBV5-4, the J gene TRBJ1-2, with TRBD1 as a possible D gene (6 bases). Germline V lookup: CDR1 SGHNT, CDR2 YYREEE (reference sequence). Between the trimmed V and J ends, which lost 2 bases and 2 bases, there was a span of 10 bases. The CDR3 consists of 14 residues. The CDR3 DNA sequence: TGTGCCAGCAGCTTTCGGGGGGCGAACTATGGCTACACCTTC. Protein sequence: CASSFRGANYGYTF.

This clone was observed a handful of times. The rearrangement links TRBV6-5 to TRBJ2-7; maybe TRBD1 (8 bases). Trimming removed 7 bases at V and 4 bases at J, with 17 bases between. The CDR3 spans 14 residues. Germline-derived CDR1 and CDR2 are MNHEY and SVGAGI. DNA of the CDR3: TGTGCCAGCAAAAAACAGGGGGGGGTATACGAGCAGTACTTC. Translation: CASKKQGGVYEQYF.

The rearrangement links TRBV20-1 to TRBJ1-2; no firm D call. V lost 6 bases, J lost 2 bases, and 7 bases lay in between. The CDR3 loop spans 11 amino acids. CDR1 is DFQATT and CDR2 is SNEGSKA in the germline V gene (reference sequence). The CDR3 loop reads CSAGENYGYTF. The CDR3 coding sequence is TGCAGTGCAGGAGAAAACTATGGCTACACCTTC.

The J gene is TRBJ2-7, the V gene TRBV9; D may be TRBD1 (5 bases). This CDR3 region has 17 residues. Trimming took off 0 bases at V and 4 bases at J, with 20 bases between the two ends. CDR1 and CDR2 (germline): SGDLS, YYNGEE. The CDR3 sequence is CASSVGLSAGQGYEQYF. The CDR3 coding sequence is TGTGCCAGCAGCGTAGGGCTTTCGGCAGGGCAAGGTTACGAGCAGTACTTC.

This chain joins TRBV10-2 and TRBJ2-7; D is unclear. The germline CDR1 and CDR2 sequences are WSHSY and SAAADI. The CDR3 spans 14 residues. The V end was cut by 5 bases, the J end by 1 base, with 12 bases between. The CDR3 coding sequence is TGCGCCAGCAGTTTTACGTACAGTTCCTACGAGCAGTACTTC. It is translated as CASSFTYSSYEQYF.